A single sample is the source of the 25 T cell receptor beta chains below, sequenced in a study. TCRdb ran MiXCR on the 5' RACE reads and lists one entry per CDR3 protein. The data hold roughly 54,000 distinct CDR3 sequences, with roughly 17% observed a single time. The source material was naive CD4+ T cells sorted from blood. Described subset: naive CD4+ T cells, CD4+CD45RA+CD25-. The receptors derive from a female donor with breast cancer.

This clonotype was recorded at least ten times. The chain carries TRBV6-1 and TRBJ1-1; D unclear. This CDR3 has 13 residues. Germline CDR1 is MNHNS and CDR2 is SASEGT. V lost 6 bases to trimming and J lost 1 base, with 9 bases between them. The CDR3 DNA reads TGTGCCAGCAGCGTTACAGCGAACACTGAAGCTTTCTTT. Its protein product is CASSVTANTEAFF.

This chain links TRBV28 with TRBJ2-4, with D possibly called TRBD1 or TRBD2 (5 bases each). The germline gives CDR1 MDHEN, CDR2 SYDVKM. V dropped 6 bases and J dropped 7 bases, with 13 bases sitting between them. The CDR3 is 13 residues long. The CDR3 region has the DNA TGTGCCAGCAGCCGGGGCAGGTTGAACATTCAGTACTTC. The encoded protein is CASSRGRLNIQYF.

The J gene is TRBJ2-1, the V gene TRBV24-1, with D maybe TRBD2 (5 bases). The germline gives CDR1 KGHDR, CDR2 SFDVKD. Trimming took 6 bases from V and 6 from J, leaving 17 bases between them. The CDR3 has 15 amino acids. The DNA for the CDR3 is TGTGCCACCAGTCCCCTCGAGGGAGCTTCCAATGAGCAGTTCTTC. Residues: CATSPLEGASNEQFF.

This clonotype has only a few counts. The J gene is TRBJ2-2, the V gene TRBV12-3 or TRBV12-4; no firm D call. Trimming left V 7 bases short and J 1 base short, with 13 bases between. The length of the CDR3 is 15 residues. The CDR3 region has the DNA TGTGCCAGCACCCCGGGCTTGGGGAACACCGGGGAGCTGTTTTTT. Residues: CASTPGLGNTGELFF.

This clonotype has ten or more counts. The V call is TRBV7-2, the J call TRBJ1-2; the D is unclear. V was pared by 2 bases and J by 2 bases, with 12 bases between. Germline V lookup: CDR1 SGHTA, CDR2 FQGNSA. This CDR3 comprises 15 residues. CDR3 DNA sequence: TGTGCCAGCAGCTTAAGAGTCGTTCTGAACTATGGCTACACCTTC. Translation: CASSLRVVLNYGYTF. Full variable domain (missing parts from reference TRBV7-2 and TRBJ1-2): GAGVSQSPSNKVTEKGKDVELRCDPISGHTALYWYRQSLGQGLEFLIYFQGNSAPDKSGLPSDRFSAERTGGSVSTLTIQRTQQEDSAVYLCASSLRVVLNYGYTFGSGTRLTVV.

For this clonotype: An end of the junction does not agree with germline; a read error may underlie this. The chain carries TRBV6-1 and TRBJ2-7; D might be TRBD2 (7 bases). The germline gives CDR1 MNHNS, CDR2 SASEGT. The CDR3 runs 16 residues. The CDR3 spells CAGSERGGGEGYEQYF. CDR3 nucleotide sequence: TGTGCCGGCAGTGAAAGGGGAGGGGGTGAAGGCTACGAGCAGTACTTC.

In DNA, the CDR3 is TGTGCCAGCAGTTTATGGATTGACAGGGAAAGAGAGACCCAGTACTTC. It yields the protein CASSLWIDRERETQYF. This rearrangement joins TRBV28 to TRBJ2-5, with 7 bases that match TRBD1. The ends lost 0 bases at V and 4 bases at J; junction bases unmatched: 8. Germline CDR1 MDHEN, CDR2 SYDVKM. There are 16 residues in the CDR3.

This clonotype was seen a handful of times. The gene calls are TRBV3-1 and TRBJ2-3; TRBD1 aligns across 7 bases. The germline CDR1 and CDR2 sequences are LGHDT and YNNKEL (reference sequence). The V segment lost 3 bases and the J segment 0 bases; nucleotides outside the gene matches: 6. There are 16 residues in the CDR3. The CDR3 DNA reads TGTGCCAGCAGCCAGGCAGACAGGGCTAGCACAGATACGCAGTATTTT. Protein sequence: CASSQADRASTDTQYF.

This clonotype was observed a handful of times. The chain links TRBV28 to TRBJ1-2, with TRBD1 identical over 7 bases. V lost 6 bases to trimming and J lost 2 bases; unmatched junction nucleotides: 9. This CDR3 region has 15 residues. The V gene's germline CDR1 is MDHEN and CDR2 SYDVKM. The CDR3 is CASRTTGALNYGYTF. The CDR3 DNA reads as TGTGCCAGCAGAACTACAGGGGCACTAAACTATGGCTACACCTTC.

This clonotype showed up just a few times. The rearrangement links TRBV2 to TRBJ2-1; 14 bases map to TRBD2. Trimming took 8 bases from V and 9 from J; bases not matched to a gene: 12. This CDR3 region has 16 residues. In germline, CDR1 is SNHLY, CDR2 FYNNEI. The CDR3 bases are TGTGCCAGCTCACGGCCCGGGACTAGCGGGAGCACTGAGCAGTTCTTC. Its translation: CASSRPGTSGSTEQFF.

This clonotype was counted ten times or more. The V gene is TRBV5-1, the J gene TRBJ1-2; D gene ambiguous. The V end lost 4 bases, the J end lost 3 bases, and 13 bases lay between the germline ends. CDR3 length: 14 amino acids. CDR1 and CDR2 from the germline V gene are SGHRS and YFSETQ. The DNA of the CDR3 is TGCGCCAGCAGCCGGCCTGGCGGGGACTATGGCTACACCTTC. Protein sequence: CASSRPGGDYGYTF.

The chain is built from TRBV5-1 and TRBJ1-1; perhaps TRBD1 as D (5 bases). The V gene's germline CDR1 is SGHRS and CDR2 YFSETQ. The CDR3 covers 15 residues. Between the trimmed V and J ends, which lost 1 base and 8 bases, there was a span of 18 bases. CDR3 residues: CASSLTGGSIAEAFF. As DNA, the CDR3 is TGCGCCAGCAGCTTGACCGGGGGGAGTATTGCAGAAGCTTTCTTT. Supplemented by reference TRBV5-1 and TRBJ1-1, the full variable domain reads KAGVTQTPRYLIKTRGQQVTLSCSPISGHRSVSWYQQTPGQGLQFLFEYFSETQRNKGNFPGRFSGRQFSNSRSEMNVSTLELGDSALYLCASSLTGGSIAEAFFGQGTRLTVV.

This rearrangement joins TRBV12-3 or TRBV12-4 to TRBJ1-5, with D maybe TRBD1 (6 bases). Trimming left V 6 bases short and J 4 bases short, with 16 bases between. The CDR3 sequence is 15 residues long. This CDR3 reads CASSLRTAGNQPQHF. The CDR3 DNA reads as TGTGCCAGCAGCTTAAGGACAGCAGGGAATCAGCCCCAGCATTTT.

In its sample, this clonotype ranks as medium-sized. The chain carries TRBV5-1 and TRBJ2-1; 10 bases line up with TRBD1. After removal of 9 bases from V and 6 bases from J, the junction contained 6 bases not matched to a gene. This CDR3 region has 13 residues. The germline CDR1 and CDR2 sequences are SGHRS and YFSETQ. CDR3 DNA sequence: TGCGCCACCCGTGGGACAGGGGCCAATGAGCAGTTCTTC. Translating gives CATRGTGANEQFF.

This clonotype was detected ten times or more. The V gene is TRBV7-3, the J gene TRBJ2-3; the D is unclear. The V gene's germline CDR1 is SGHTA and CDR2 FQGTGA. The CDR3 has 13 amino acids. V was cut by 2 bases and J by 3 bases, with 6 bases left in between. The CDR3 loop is CASSLSATDTQYF. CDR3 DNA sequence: TGTGCCAGCAGCTTATCAGCTACAGATACGCAGTATTTT.

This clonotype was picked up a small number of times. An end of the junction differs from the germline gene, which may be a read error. The CDR3 region is CASSDYIRAKGSTKAFF. DNA for the CDR3: TGTGCCAGCAGCGACTATATCCGGGCTAAAGGTAGCACTAAAGCTTTCTTT. The chain links TRBV6-2 or TRBV6-3 to TRBJ1-1; D not certain. The CDR3 is made up of 17 amino acids. CDR1 is MNHEY, CDR2 SVGEGT, per germline.

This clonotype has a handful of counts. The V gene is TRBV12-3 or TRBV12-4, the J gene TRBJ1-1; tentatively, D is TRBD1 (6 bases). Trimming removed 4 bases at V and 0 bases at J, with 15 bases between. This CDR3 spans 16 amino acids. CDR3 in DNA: TGTGCCAGCAGTTCCCCCGTCGGACAGATGAACACTGAAGCTTTCTTT. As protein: CASSSPVGQMNTEAFF.

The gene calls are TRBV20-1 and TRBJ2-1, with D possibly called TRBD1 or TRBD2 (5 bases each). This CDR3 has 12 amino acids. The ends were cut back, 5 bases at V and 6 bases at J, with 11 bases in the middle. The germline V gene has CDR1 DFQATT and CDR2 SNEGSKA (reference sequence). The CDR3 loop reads CSARGPGNEQFF. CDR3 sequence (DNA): TGCAGTGCTCGGGGACCAGGCAATGAGCAGTTCTTC.

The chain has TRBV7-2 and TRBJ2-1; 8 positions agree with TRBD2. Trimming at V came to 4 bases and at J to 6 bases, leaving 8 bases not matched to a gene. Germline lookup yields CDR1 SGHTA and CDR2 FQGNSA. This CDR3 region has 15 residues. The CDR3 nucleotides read TGTGCCAGCAGCTCCTTTTGGGGGACTAGCAATGAGCAGTTCTTC. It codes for CASSSFWGTSNEQFF.

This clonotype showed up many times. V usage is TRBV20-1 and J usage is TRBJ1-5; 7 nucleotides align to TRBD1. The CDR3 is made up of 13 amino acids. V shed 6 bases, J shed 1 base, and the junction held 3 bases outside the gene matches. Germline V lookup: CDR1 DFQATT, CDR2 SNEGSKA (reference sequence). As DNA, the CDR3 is TGCAGTGCCTTAGGGGGCAGCAATCAGCCCCAGCATTTT. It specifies CSALGGSNQPQHF.

CDR3 coding DNA: TGCGCCAGCACAGGGGACACTGAAGCTTTCTTT. Translated, it gives CASTGDTEAFF. The chain combines TRBV5-1 with TRBJ1-1; the D gene is possibly TRBD1 (6 bases). This CDR3 has 11 amino acids. Trimming took 6 bases from V and 3 from J, leaving 6 bases between them. CDR1 and CDR2 (germline): SGHRS, YFSETQ.

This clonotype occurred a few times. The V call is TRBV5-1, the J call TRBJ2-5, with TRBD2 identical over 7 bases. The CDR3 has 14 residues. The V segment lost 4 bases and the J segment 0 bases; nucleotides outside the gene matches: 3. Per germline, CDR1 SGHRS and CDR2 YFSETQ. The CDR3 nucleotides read TGCGCCAGCAGCCTCGGGACTAACCAAGAGACCCAGTACTTC. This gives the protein CASSLGTNQETQYF.

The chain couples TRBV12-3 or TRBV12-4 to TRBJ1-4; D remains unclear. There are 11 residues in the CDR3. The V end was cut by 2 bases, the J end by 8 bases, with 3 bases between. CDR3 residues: CASSLNEKLFF. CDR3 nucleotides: TGTGCCAGCAGTTTAAACGAAAAACTGTTTTTT.

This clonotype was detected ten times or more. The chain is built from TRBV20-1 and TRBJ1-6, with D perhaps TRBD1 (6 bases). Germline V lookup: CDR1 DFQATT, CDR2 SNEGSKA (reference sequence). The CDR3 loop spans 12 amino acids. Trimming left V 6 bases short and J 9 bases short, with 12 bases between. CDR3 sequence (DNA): TGCAGTGCCAGCCTGACAGGTTCACCCCTCCACTTT. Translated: CSASLTGSPLHF.

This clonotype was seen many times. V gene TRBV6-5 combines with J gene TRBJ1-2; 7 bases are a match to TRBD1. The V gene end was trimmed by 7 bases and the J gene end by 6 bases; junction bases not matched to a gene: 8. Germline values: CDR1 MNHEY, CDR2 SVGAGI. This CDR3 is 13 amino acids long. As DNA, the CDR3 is TGTGCCAGCAACGACCGACAGGGAGATGGCTACACCTTC. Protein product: CASNDRQGDGYTF.